The TCR beta chain described here comes from a study of T cells after yellow fever vaccination. Regarding the study as a whole: On re-exposure, the response was weaker but peaked faster, at day 5 versus 15.

The CDR3 runs 15 residues. V was clipped by 5 bases and J by 7 bases; unmatched bases: 5. Germline CDR1 LGHNA, CDR2 YSLEER. TCRdb re-called the 5' RACE reads with MiXCR, one entry per CDR3 protein. The sample holds about 630,000 distinct CDR3 sequences, more than 9% seen once. This clonotype was picked up many times. Its antigen is unidentified. V and J are TRBV4-3 and TRBJ2-1; 13 nucleotides match TRBD2. This TCR was sampled from a man aged 30-40 years who received the YFV17D yellow fever vaccine. The sample in question was PBMCs, obtained on the day of the yellow fever booster vaccination. The DNA of the CDR3 is TGCGCCAGCAGCTACGGACTAGCGGGAGTGAATGAGCAGTTCTTC. This translates into CASSYGLAGVNEQFF.